This is a list of T cell receptor beta chains from one sample in a study of shared clonotypes between healthy human individuals. The protocol was immunoSEQ multiplex PCR, while the TCRdb copy is restricted to in-frame clones and leaves out a portion. The sample consists of over 950,000 clones, 70% to 80% of them appearing once. Sequenced: memory CD4+ T cells from PBMCs. These receptor sequences come from a man between 18 and 29 years old in good health. Some clones in this sample may be carry-over from other donors' samples. CDR3s include the opening cysteine and the closing phenylalanine or tryptophan.

v_call,cdr3_aa
TRBV5-4,CASSLQTGFTGELFF
TRBV11-3,CASSPGTSGRRIGYEQYF
TRBV7-9,CASSLARQGAGNTIYF
TRBV6-1,CASSELGVFGYQPQHF
TRBV5-1,CASSSGLASILGELFF
TRBV4-1,CASSQGTSGGSSYEQYF
TRBV7-2,CASSKGWGSNEKLFF
TRBV6-1,CASREERLANYGYTF
TRBV2,CAVNRQGRRNTEAFF
TRBV6-6,CASSQATGLKEQYF
TRBV7-3,CASSLSDRGHEQYF
TRBV5-1,CASTEQNTGANVLTF
TRBV30,CAWSQGAQPQHF
TRBV18,CASSPGQVGQPQHF
TRBV25-1,CASSDRDRGYEQYF
TRBV6-5,CASSYSWTGGRYPF
TRBV13,CASSGRGSDTQYF
TRBV6-1,CASSDLGHRSSYEQYF
TRBV5-1,CASKDPQDNTEAFF
TRBV27,CASSSPGGANVLTF
TRBV30,CAWGDSYNEKLFF
TRBV5-1,CASSLDRGAAGAWYEQYF
TRBV28,CASSLSGGIDIQYF
TRBV5-5,CASSLRSSGSWSDTQYF
TRBV5-1,CASSSGRHSYEQYF
TRBV28,CASSSPGQGTDTQYF
TRBV6-1,CASSEAGRVSYEQYF
TRBV2,CVSLQGPGEQYF
TRBV4-2,CASSQDGDRGPSYEQYF
TRBV5-1,CASSLRSSAQLYNEQFF
TRBV6-7,CASSYRRGEGNQPQHF
TRBV7-2,CASSPVGAGNTIYF
TRBV29-1,CSVRGTGGDGDTQYF
TRBV5-1,CASSPGGAGLGEQYF
TRBV6-5,CASSRGQVTEAFF
TRBV29-1,CSVGGQLGGYTF
TRBV6-4,CAPIDSGRVDTQYF
TRBV4-2,CASSQGDREVQTQYF
TRBV9,CASSPRSGPTEAFF
TRBV5-1,CASSLPLLTGQGNIQYF